This T cell receptor (beta chain) derives from a study of vaccination effects on CD4 cells after COVID-19. Study-wide background: Post-vaccine specimens arrived a median 72 days past the second dose.

Worth noting for this clone: Antigen specificity is unknown.

Culturing for about 10 days preceded CD4+ T cell isolation. As their vaccination, participants received two doses of either BNT162b2 or mRNA-1273. The germline V gene encodes CDR1 MNHEY and CDR2 SVGAGI. CDR3 size: 15 residues. V lost 5 bases and J lost 6, with 16 bases in between. Generated by immunoSEQ multiplex PCR, the TCRdb table keeps only in-frame clones and is missing some. The sample has around 66,000 clones, 74% seen once. The chain couples TRBV6-5 to TRBJ2-2; D call uncertain. The receptor's source is a human donor who received a COVID-19 vaccine. The sample was CD4+ T cells from PBMCs cultured without peptide, taken after COVID-19 vaccination. The CDR3 nucleotides are TGTGCCAGCAGTACCCTGCAGTCGGTAGCCGGGGAGCTGTTTTTT. The encoded protein is CASSTLQSVAGELFF.